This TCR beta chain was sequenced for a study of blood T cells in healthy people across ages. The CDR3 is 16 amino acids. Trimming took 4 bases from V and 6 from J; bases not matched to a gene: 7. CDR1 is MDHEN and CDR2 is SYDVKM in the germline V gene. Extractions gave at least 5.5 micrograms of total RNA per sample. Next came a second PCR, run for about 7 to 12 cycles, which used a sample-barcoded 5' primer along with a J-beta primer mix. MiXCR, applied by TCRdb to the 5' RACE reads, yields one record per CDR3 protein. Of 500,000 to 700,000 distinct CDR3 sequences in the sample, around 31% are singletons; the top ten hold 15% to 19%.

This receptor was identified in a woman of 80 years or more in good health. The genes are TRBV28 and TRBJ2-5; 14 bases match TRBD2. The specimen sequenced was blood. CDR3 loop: CASSSSTSGGAKTQYF. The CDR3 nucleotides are TGTGCCAGCAGTTCGTCGACTAGCGGGGGGGCGAAGACCCAGTACTTC.